This T cell receptor beta chain is drawn from a study of OX40 agonist ivuxolimab in advanced cancers. General observations from the study: The 0.1-3.0 mg/kg partial responders had among the lowest clonal expansion.

Sampled blood was obtained at baseline, cycle 4 day 1, and cycle 7 day 1. Worth noting for this clone: What it binds is not known.

TCRdb's table, derived via immunoSEQ multiplex PCR, lists solely in-frame clones and lacks some. The top ten hold approximately 2.3% of the sample, which has roughly 73,000 clones, about 90% seen once. From germline, CDR1 is MNHEY and CDR2 SVGAGI. V was clipped by 8 bases and J by 9 bases, with 13 bases between them. The length of the CDR3 is 11 residues. The clonotype originates from an adult with an advanced solid tumor such as melanoma, head and neck, liver or kidney cancer. The rearrangement links TRBV6-5 to TRBJ2-5; TRBD1 is a possible D gene (5 bases). Material: CD4+ or CD8+ T cells sorted from blood, obtained in a trial of the OX40 agonist ivuxolimab. CDR3 nucleotides: TGTGCCAGCGCCAAGGGCAGGGCCCAGTACTTC. Translation gives CASAKGRAQYF.